This TCR beta chain was identified in a study of blood T cell repertoires in COVID-19. The wider study: Samples came from the United States, Italy and Spain, spanning acute and convalescent COVID-19.

Patients of the Seattle cohort, enrolled during active infection, were followed longitudinally. Germline V gene data show CDR1 as LNHNV and CDR2 as YYDKDF (reference sequence). Trimming at V came to 5 bases and at J to 7 bases, leaving 5 bases not matched to a gene. The CDR3 totals 14 residues. Data came from immunoSEQ multiplex PCR; TCRdb stores just in-frame clones and leaves some out. Of 150,000 to 200,000 clones in the sample, under 90% were seen once. The rearrangement links TRBV15 to TRBJ1-4, with 9 positions matching TRBD1. What was sequenced was peripheral blood. The clonotype comes from a person in their 70s with COVID-19, enrolled during active disease. The CDR3 DNA sequence: TGTGCCACCAGCGGACAGGGGACGGGTGAAAAACTGTTTTTT. Translating gives CATSGQGTGEKLFF.